This T cell receptor beta chain is drawn from a study of blood T cells in healthy people across ages (dated by TCRdb to between 2014 and 2016). Background for the entire study: In model experiments, template switching captured about one uniquely barcoded TCR beta cDNA molecule for every two T cells. Using the same blood draw, the study looked at two additional independent replicas of 1 million unique cDNA reads for two donors, one aged 18 to 29 and the other aged 80 or older. The donors were split into four age groups: young (average about 15 years), middle-aged (around 37), aged (roughly 65) and long-lived (roughly 80). To avoid experimental bias, donors of different ages were randomly spread across the sequencing lanes. Age-related changes in TCR beta repertoire diversity were measured in the study by deep sequencing normalized with unique cDNA molecular identifiers.

The library was obtained by 5' RACE. TCRdb records Illumina HiSeq 2500 as the sequencer. A second roughly 7 to 11 cycle PCR used a sample-barcoded 5' primer and a J-beta primer mix. A template-switch 5' adaptor carrying 12 random nucleotides introduced a unique molecular identifier onto each TCR beta cDNA molecule. At least 3 million CDR3-containing paired-end reads were obtained from each sample. First-strand cDNA was synthesized from all RNA with the Mint cDNA synthesis kit, primed by a TRBC-specific oligonucleotide. Following uracil-DNA glycosylase treatment, all cDNA underwent a first 18-cycle PCR with the universal primers M1SS and BC2_uni_R. The published analysis was carried out like this. For normalization, 1 million high-quality reads were randomly selected from each sample, with every read carrying a distinct molecular identifier. Instead of being binned into consensus sequences, reads that shared molecular identifiers were thrown out. MiTCR, with a Q25 quality threshold and the strictest error-elimination algorithm, was used for CDR3 identification, clonotype clustering and error correction. A nonparametric unseen species model with Euler transformation was used to estimate lower-bound total TCR beta diversity. The public sequencing data were trimmed at Q25 with fastp and processed into clonotypes with MiXCR by TCRdb, which kept only in-frame beta chains. CDR3 protein duplicates are merged, each entry listing the most common genes and DNA. The V and J calls, along with clone size, are taken from TCRdb and not from the paper's own processing. The sample table shows about 1.5 million distinct CDR3 sequences, and under 55% are seen once. In total, the top ten clones hold about 4% of the sample.

What the work shows at the level of the full study, not this receptor alone: Compared with the aged group, more naive CD4+ T cells, fewer expanded clones and increased TCR diversity were shown by the long-lived group, suggesting age selection. Estimates of total diversity based on one million sequenced T cells were considered lower bounds and underestimates. The CMV infection status of donors was not known, potentially confounding age-related changes in expanded clonotypes. Because profiling used bulk unsorted PBMCs, naive and antigen-experienced compartments could not be compared conclusively. Observed TCR beta diversity correlated strongly with the percentage of naive T cells measured by flow cytometry. Observed TCR beta diversity per million T cells fell roughly linearly with age, and a significant reduction was already apparent by age around 40.

Inclusive of the bounding cysteine and phenylalanine, the CDR3 is 15 residues long. The sequence is cut down to CDR3 DNA, 45 bases in frame from base 1. V was cut back by 3 bases and J by 4 bases, leaving a gap of 16 bases between them. For CDR1 and CDR2, the germline V gene lists SGHRS and YFSETQ. The approximately 40 donors, aged about 6 to 95 years, were systemically healthy Caucasian individuals from Russia. Ten milliliters of peripheral blood were drawn from each donor into EDTA-treated Vacutainer tubes. Ficoll-Paque density-gradient centrifugation was used to isolate PBMCs, with at least 7 million obtained per sample. Total RNA was extracted from PBMCs with Trizol reagent, with at least 5 micrograms obtained per sample. For every donor, flow cytometry on a PBMC aliquot measured the percentage of naive CD45RAhigh/CD27high T cells. Notes on this clonotype: No antigen is known for it. No qualities accompany the bases; no much larger clone lies one base away.

In this chain, TRBV5-1 is recombined with TRBJ1-2; too little of a D gene remains to name it. This clonotype originated in a woman younger than 35 in good health. The sequencing input was blood. The bases are TGCGCCAGCAGCTCCCGAGGCGAGATTTCCTATGGCTACACCTTC. Its amino acids are CASSSRGEISYGYTF. The variable domain in full, with residues beyond the CDR3 obtained from the reference TRBV5-1 and TRBJ1-2 genes, is KAGVTQTPRYLIKTRGQQVTLSCSPISGHRSVSWYQQTPGQGLQFLFEYFSETQRNKGNFPGRFSGRQFSNSRSEMNVSTLELGDSALYLCASSSRGEISYGYTFGSGTRLTVV.